The 27 T cell receptor beta chains reported below all come from one sample, sequenced in a study of blood T cells in healthy people across ages. Using a J-beta primer mix together with a sample-barcoded 5' primer, a second PCR was run for roughly 6 to 12 cycles. One entry per CDR3 protein results from TCRdb running MiXCR on the 5' RACE reads. The profile shows hundreds of thousands of distinct CDR3 sequences, over 40% of them singletons. Sequences were obtained from blood. The receptor set was obtained from a man older than 75 in good health.

The chain is built from TRBV7-6 and TRBJ2-7; TRBD2 matches at 10 bases. CDR3 length equals 19 residues. Germline V gene lookup returns CDR1 SGHVS and CDR2 FNYEAQ. The junction had 17 bases not matched to a gene; V was cut back by 1 base and J by 5 bases. In DNA form, the CDR3 reads TGTGCCAGCAGCTTAGAATCTAGCGGGAGTTTTAGACGCTGGAACGAGCAGTACTTC. Its translation is CASSLESSGSFRRWNEQYF.

V and J are TRBV6-6 and TRBJ1-1; TRBD1 aligns across 7 bases. Germline V lookup: CDR1 MNHNY, CDR2 SVGAGI (reference sequence). The V gene end was trimmed by 0 bases and the J gene end by 3 bases; junction bases not matched to a gene: 1. This CDR3 has 14 residues. The CDR3 DNA sequence: TGTGCCAGCAGTTACTCGCAGGGGGACACTGAAGCTTTCTTT. Translated, it gives CASSYSQGDTEAFF.

The chain has TRBV28 and TRBJ2-7; 8 bases match TRBD1. Germline CDR1 reads MDHEN; CDR2 reads SYDVKM. With 11 bases clipped from V and 3 bases from J, the junction kept 9 bases outside the gene matches. This CDR3 is built from 13 residues. The CDR3 loop reads CAGNSGQGYEQYF. CDR3 DNA: TGTGCCGGAAACTCCGGACAGGGCTACGAGCAGTACTTC.

Turning to this clonotype: A much larger clone lies a single base off, so this may be a read error. The V and J genes are TRBV3-1 and TRBJ2-5, with 8 bases lining up with TRBD2. Germline CDR1 reads LGHDT; CDR2 reads YNNKEL (reference sequence). CDR3 length: 15 residues. V trimming: 1 base; J trimming: 11 bases; junction bases outside the gene matches: 12. In DNA form, the CDR3 reads TGTGCCAGCAGCCAAGGGAGCGGGGGAGACAATGAGCAGTACTTC. Translated: CASSQGSGGDNEQYF.

The rearrangement links TRBV18 to TRBJ2-1, with 9 positions matching TRBD2. Losses at the gene ends were 3 bases for V and 4 bases for J; bases not matched to a gene: 7. This CDR3 is built from 16 residues. Per the germline V gene, CDR1 is KGHSH and CDR2 is LQKENI. DNA of the CDR3: TGTGCCAGCTCACCGCATCCGAGCGGGGGGTACAATGAGCAGTTCTTC. Amino acids: CASSPHPSGGYNEQFF.

This chain uses TRBV6-2 or TRBV6-3 with TRBJ2-3; 9 nucleotides line up with TRBD2. With V trimmed by 5 bases and J by 2 bases, 8 bases remained unmatched. The CDR3 sequence is 16 residues long. Germline CDR1 MNHEY, CDR2 SVGEGT. CDR3 bases: TGTGCCAGCAGTCAGCGACTAGCGGCGTTCACAGATACGCAGTATTTT. It encodes CASSQRLAAFTDTQYF.

This clonotype turned up a few times. The chain carries TRBV4-3 and TRBJ2-3; possibly TRBD1 for D (6 bases). CDR1 is LGHNA and CDR2 is YSLEER in the germline V gene. V was shortened by 2 bases and J by 0 bases, with 18 bases between the two germline ends. This CDR3 contains 18 residues. The CDR3 coding sequence is TGCGCCAGCAGCCAACTATCCGGACAGAAGAAAAGCACAGATACGCAGTATTTT. Protein sequence: CASSQLSGQKKSTDTQYF.

This clonotype was seen ten or more times. The chain uses TRBV15 and TRBJ1-2; maybe TRBD1 (6 bases). The CDR3 contains 13 residues. V lost 5 bases, J lost 12 bases, and 19 bases lay in between. The germline V gene encodes CDR1 LNHNV and CDR2 YYDKDF (reference sequence). The CDR3 DNA follows: TGTGCCACCAGCCAAACCCGGGACAAGAGGAACACCTTC. Amino acid sequence: CATSQTRDKRNTF.

A note on this clonotype: Possible read error: a much larger clone is one base away. The chain recombines TRBV4-3 with TRBJ2-5, with D perhaps TRBD1 or TRBD2 (6 bases each). CDR3 length: 16 residues. Germline-derived CDR1 and CDR2 are LGHNA and YSLEER. Deletions cut 1 base from V and 11 bases from J, with 23 bases between. DNA of the CDR3: TGCGCCAGCAGCCAAGCCGGCAGGGGACTTGACAATGAGCAGTACTTC. Protein: CASSQAGRGLDNEQYF.

V gene TRBV7-2 combines with J gene TRBJ1-6, with TRBD1 matching over 7 bases. Germline V lookup: CDR1 SGHTA, CDR2 FQGNSA. V trimming: 5 bases; J trimming: 4 bases; junction bases outside the gene matches: 11. The CDR3 has 17 amino acids. Here the CDR3 reads CASSPLRRQGYNSPLHF. The CDR3 DNA follows: TGTGCCAGCAGCCCACTCCGCCGACAGGGTTATAATTCACCCCTCCACTTT.

This rearrangement joins TRBV4-1 to TRBJ2-1; 8 nucleotides agree with TRBD2. CDR1 is MGHRA, CDR2 YSYEKL, per germline. With 0 bases clipped from V and 3 bases from J, the junction kept 4 bases outside the gene matches. The CDR3 has 16 amino acids. The DNA for the CDR3 is TGCGCCAGCAGCCAAGATATACTAGCGGTCTACAATGAGCAGTTCTTC. Its protein is CASSQDILAVYNEQFF.

This clonotype has just a few counts. The V call is TRBV29-1, the J call TRBJ1-2, with 8 positions matching TRBD1. This CDR3 contains 15 residues. V shed 4 bases and J 6 bases; nucleotides not matched to a gene: 13. Per germline, CDR1 SQVTM and CDR2 ANQGSEA. This CDR3 reads CSVVARGQLDHGYTF. As DNA, the CDR3 is TGCAGCGTTGTGGCCAGGGGGCAATTGGACCATGGCTACACCTTC.

This clonotype was seen a handful of times. A junction end diverges from the germline sequence, so it may reflect a read error. J is TRBJ2-3 and V is TRBV5-1, with D possibly being TRBD1 or TRBD2 (6 bases each). This CDR3 has 14 amino acids. Germline V gene lookup returns CDR1 SGHRS and CDR2 YFSETQ. CDR3 sequence reads: CASSLGGRGDTQYF. CDR3 DNA: TGTGCCAGCAGCTTAGGGGGGCGGGGAGATACGCAGTATTTT.

This clonotype was seen ten or more times. The genes are TRBV28 and TRBJ2-5; D may be TRBD1 (7 bases). Germline V gives CDR1 MDHEN, CDR2 SYDVKM. The CDR3 spans 13 residues. Trimming stripped 8 bases from V and 2 bases from J, with 12 bases between. Written as DNA, the CDR3 is TGTGCCAGCGCCCAGGGGGGACAAGAGACCCAGTACTTC. This gives the protein CASAQGGQETQYF.

A few counts support this clonotype. The chain employs TRBV7-3 and TRBJ1-6, with D maybe TRBD1 (6 bases). The CDR3 is 14 amino acids. Per germline, CDR1 SGHTA and CDR2 FQGTGA. With 5 bases removed from V and 10 bases from J, the gap between germline ends came to 15 bases. Here the CDR3 DNA reads TGTGCCAGCAGCCGTTCCGGGGGCTTATCACCCCTCCACTTT. Residues: CASSRSGGLSPLHF.

V gene TRBV10-2 combines with J gene TRBJ1-1, with D perhaps TRBD1 (5 bases). V shed 8 bases and J shed 3 bases, with 22 bases lying between them. This CDR3 has 16 residues. CDR1 is WSHSY and CDR2 is SAAADI in the germline V gene. The chain's CDR3 is CASGRRGIAKYTEAFF. Written as DNA, the CDR3 is TGCGCCAGCGGGAGGAGGGGAATAGCTAAATACACTGAAGCTTTCTTT.

The genes are TRBV20-1 and TRBJ2-3; 9 positions match TRBD2. The CDR3 runs to 15 residues. V dropped 6 bases and J dropped 4; count of bases not matched to a gene: 11. Germline CDR1 reads DFQATT; CDR2 reads SNEGSKA (reference sequence). The CDR3 coding sequence is TGCAGTGCGATGCCGGGACTAGCTGTCCCAGATACGCAGTATTTT. This codes for CSAMPGLAVPDTQYF.

This clonotype has at least ten counts. CDR3 in DNA: TGTGCCAGCAGCTACAGTCTGTACGAGCAGTACTTC. This translates into CASSYSLYEQYF. The chain combines TRBV2 with TRBJ2-7, with no clear D. The CDR3 covers 12 residues. Deletions cut 6 bases from V and 4 bases from J, with 10 bases between. Germline CDR1 SNHLY, CDR2 FYNNEI.

This clonotype was seen a handful of times. The V and J genes are TRBV5-8 and TRBJ2-5; D gene ambiguous. Between the trimmed V and J ends, which lost 0 bases and 2 bases, there was a span of 14 bases. This CDR3 has 16 residues. In germline, CDR1 is SGHTS, CDR2 YDEGEE. The CDR3 protein is CASSLAVMPSQETQYF. The CDR3 DNA reads TGTGCCAGCAGCTTGGCCGTTATGCCGTCGCAAGAGACCCAGTACTTC.

This clonotype was observed a handful of times. This chain connects TRBV3-1 to TRBJ1-5, with TRBD1 identical over 8 bases. The CDR3 is 15 residues long. CDR1 is LGHDT and CDR2 is YNNKEL in the germline V gene (reference sequence). Germline trimming cut 4 bases from V and 7 bases from J; bases unmatched to any gene: 9. The CDR3 here is CASSLDRGLIQPQHF. CDR3 nucleotides: TGTGCCAGCAGCCTAGACAGGGGATTGATCCAGCCCCAGCATTTT.

The chain is built from TRBV7-2 and TRBJ1-6, with D perhaps TRBD1 (5 bases). Trimming cost V 5 bases and J 6 bases, with 14 bases left between them. The germline gives CDR1 SGHTA, CDR2 FQGNSA. The CDR3 is 15 amino acids. In DNA, the CDR3 is TGTGCCAGCAGCCCCCGGACACAAGTTAATTCACCCCTCCACTTT. This gives the protein CASSPRTQVNSPLHF. The complete variable domain, with remaining parts taken from reference TRBV7-2 and TRBJ1-6, reads GAGVSQSPSNKVTEKGKDVELRCDPISGHTALYWYRQSLGQGLEFLIYFQGNSAPDKSGLPSDRFSAERTGGSVSTLTIQRTQQEDSAVYLCASSPRTQVNSPLHFGNGTRLTVT.

This clonotype turned up a few times. The chain recombines TRBV20-1 with TRBJ1-2, with D perhaps TRBD1 (5 bases). Germline lookup yields CDR1 DFQATT and CDR2 SNEGSKA (reference sequence). The V and J ends lost 6 bases and 1 base respectively, with 12 bases between them. The CDR3 length is 13 residues. The CDR3 DNA is TGCAGTGCCCCAACTCAGGGTAACTATGGCTACACCTTC. Its translation is CSAPTQGNYGYTF.

J is TRBJ2-7 and V is TRBV28, with unresolved D. From germline, CDR1 is MDHEN and CDR2 SYDVKM. The CDR3 consists of 14 residues. V was trimmed by 4 bases and J by 2 bases, leaving 12 bases between them. The chain's CDR3 is CASSSSNRAYEQYF. In DNA, the CDR3 is TGTGCCAGCAGTTCCAGCAATCGGGCCTACGAGCAGTACTTC.

V is TRBV14 and J is TRBJ2-7; D is possibly TRBD1 (5 bases). Between the trimmed V and J ends, which lost 8 bases and 2 bases, there was a span of 13 bases. The CDR3 is made up of 13 amino acids. Germline CDR1 and CDR2: SGHDN and FVKESK. The CDR3 nucleotides read TGTGCCAGCGGTTGGCAGGGAACCTACGAGCAGTACTTC. It encodes CASGWQGTYEQYF.

Only a few counts were recorded for this clonotype. This sequence joins TRBV12-3 or TRBV12-4 and TRBJ1-2; TRBD1 is a possible D gene (5 bases). Trimming took 3 bases from V and 4 from J, leaving 12 bases between them. The CDR3 is 14 amino acids. In DNA, the CDR3 is TGTGCCAGCAGTTTTAGGGGAGGTGTCTATGGCTACACCTTC. Protein sequence: CASSFRGGVYGYTF.

The J gene is TRBJ2-2, the V gene TRBV3-1, with D hard to call. This CDR3 region has 15 residues. The germline V gene has CDR1 LGHDT and CDR2 YNNKEL (reference sequence). V was trimmed by 1 base and J by 5 bases, leaving 11 bases between them. The CDR3 nucleotides read TGTGCCAGCAGCCAAGCCCCCCTGGGGACCGGGGAGCTGTTTTTT. Protein product: CASSQAPLGTGELFF.

The chain recombines TRBV20-1 with TRBJ2-3; D call uncertain. Trimming removed 3 bases at V and 8 bases at J, with 12 bases between. Germline CDR1 reads DFQATT; CDR2 reads SNEGSKA (reference sequence). The CDR3 is 12 amino acids. The CDR3: CSASLYDGTQYF. Written as DNA, the CDR3 is TGCAGTGCTAGCCTCTACGACGGTACGCAGTATTTT.